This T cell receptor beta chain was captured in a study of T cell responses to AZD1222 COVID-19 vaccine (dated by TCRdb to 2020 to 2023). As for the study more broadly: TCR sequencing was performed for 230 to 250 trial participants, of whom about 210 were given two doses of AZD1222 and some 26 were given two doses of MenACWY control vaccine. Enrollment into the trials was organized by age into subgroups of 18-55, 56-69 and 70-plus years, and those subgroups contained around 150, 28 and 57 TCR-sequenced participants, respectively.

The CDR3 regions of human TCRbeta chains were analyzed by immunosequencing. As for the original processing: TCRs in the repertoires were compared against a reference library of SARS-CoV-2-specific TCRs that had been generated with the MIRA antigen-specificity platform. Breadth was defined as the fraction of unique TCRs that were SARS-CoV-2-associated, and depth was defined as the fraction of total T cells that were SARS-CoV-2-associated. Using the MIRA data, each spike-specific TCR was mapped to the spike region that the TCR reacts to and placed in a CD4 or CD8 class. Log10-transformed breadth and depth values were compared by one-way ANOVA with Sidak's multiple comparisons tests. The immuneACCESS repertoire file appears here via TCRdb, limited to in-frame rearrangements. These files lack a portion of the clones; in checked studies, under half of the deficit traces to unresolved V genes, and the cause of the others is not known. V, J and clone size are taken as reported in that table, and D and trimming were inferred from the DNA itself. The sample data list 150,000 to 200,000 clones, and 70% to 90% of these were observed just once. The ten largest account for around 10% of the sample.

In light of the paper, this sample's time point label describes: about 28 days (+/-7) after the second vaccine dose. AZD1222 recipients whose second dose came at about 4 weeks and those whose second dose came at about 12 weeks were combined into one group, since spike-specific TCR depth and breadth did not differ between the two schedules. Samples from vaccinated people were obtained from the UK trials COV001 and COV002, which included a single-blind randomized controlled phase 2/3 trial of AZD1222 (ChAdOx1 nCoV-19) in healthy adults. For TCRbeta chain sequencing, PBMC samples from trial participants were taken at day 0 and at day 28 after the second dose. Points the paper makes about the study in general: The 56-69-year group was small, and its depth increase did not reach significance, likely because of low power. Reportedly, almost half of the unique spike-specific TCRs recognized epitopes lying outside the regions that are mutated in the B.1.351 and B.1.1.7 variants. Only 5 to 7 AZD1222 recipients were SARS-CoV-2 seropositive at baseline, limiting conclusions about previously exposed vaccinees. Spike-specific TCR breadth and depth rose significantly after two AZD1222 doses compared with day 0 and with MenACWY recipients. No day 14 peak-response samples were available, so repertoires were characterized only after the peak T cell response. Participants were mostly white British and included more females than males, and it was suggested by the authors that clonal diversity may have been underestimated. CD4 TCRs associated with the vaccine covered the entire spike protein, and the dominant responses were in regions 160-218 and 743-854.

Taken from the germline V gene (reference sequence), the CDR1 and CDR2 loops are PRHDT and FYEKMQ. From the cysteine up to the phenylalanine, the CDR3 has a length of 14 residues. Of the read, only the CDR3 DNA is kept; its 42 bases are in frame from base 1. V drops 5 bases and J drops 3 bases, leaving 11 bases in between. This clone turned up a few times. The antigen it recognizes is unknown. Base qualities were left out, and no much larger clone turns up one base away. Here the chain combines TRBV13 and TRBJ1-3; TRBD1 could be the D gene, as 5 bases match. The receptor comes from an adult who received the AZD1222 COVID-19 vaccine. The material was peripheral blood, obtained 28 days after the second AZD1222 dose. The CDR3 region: CASSPTGGGNTIYF. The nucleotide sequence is TGTGCCAGCAGCCCCACTGGGGGTGGAAACACCATATATTTT.